Each of the 31 T cell receptor beta chains below was sequenced from the same sample in a study of identical twins. Each CDR3 protein gets one entry after TCRdb re-called the 5' RACE reads with MiXCR. The profile shows under 500,000 distinct CDR3 sequences, roughly an eighth of them singletons. These data are also associated with another study on yellow fever vaccine responses in identical twins.

Sequencing used CD4+ T cells sorted from blood. These receptors were collected from a woman aged 18 to 35 in good health.

This clonotype was found once. The chain recombines TRBV4-1 with TRBJ2-7; 12 nucleotides agree with TRBD2. CDR3 length: 17 residues. The germline CDR1 and CDR2 sequences are MGHRA and YSYEKL. Trimming cost V 1 base and J 3 bases; bases outside gene matches: 7. DNA of the CDR3: TGCGCCAGCAGCCAAGGTTCTAGCGGGAGGGGGAGCTACGAGCAGTACTTC. Residues: CASSQGSSGRGSYEQYF.

This clonotype has a handful of counts. This chain links TRBV2 with TRBJ2-7; possible D gene TRBD2, 5 bases. The germline V gene has CDR1 SNHLY and CDR2 FYNNEI. The CDR3 sequence is 11 residues long. V dropped 7 bases and J dropped 3 bases, with 7 bases sitting between them. CDR3 amino acids: CASTGLYEQYF. The CDR3 DNA is TGTGCCAGCACCGGACTCTACGAGCAGTACTTC.

This clonotype was seen more than once but under ten times. J is TRBJ2-1 and V is TRBV11-2; TRBD1 is a possible D gene (6 bases). Trimming took off 1 base at V and 3 bases at J, with 16 bases between the two ends. CDR1 SGHAT and CDR2 FQNNGV come from the germline V gene. CDR3 length: 17 residues. The CDR3 DNA is TGTGCCAGCAGCTTAGTGGGGGCCCCTAAGAACTACAATGAGCAGTTCTTC. Amino acids: CASSLVGAPKNYNEQFF.

The chain uses TRBV29-1 and TRBJ1-2; D is unresolved. The V end was cut by 7 bases, the J end by 6 bases, with 21 bases between. The CDR3 length is 14 residues. Germline V gives CDR1 SQVTM, CDR2 ANQGSEA. The DNA of the CDR3 is TGCAGCGCCCTGGGTTTAACGGGAGGCAATGGCTACACCTTC. Its translation is CSALGLTGGNGYTF. Full variable domain (outside the CDR3, taken from reference TRBV29-1 and TRBJ1-2): SAVISQKPSRDICQRGTSLTIQCQVDSQVTMMFWYRQQPGQSLTLIATANQGSEATYESGFVIDKFPISRPNLTFSTLTVSNMSPEDSSIYLCSALGLTGGNGYTFGSGTRLTVV.

The J gene is TRBJ1-1, the V gene TRBV6-2 or TRBV6-3, with a possible D match to TRBD1 (6 bases). The CDR3 length is 15 residues. Trimming removed 4 bases at V and 1 base at J, with 13 bases between. Germline V gene sequence: CDR1 MNHEY, CDR2 SVGEGT. CDR3 nucleotide sequence: TGTGCCAGCAGTTCCGGAGGGGGTTGGAACACTGAAGCTTTCTTT. This encodes CASSSGGGWNTEAFF.

The chain employs TRBV9 and TRBJ2-2, with 11 bases that match TRBD1. The germline gives CDR1 SGDLS, CDR2 YYNGEE. Trimming cost V 2 bases and J 4 bases; bases outside gene matches: 4. The CDR3 is made up of 16 amino acids. CDR3 protein: CASSVGGQGGTGELFF. For the CDR3, the DNA is TGTGCCAGCAGCGTGGGGGGACAGGGGGGCACCGGGGAGCTGTTTTTT.

This clonotype was counted only a few times. The chain carries TRBV7-2 and TRBJ1-5, with TRBD1 matching over 7 bases. The germline gives CDR1 SGHTA, CDR2 FQGNSA. The CDR3 has 17 amino acids. V lost 1 base, J lost 1 base, and 7 bases stayed unmatched. The CDR3 sequence: CASSLGVDRLSNQPQHF. The CDR3 region has the DNA TGTGCCAGCAGCTTAGGGGTGGACAGGCTAAGCAATCAGCCCCAGCATTTT. Based on the CDR3 plus reference TRBV7-2 and TRBJ1-5, the full variable domain is GAGVSQSPSNKVTEKGKDVELRCDPISGHTALYWYRQSLGQGLEFLIYFQGNSAPDKSGLPSDRFSAERTGGSVSTLTIQRTQQEDSAVYLCASSLGVDRLSNQPQHFGDGTRLSIL.

This clonotype was seen only a few times. The genes are TRBV28 and TRBJ2-7; 11 bases match TRBD2. The V gene's germline CDR1 is MDHEN and CDR2 SYDVKM. The CDR3 totals 15 residues. J gave up 3 bases and V 7 bases, and 8 bases lay outside the gene matches. The CDR3 reads CASIPGTSGYYEQYF. CDR3 DNA sequence: TGTGCCAGCATTCCGGGGACTAGCGGCTACTACGAGCAGTACTTC.

There are a few counts of this clonotype. The chain combines TRBV6-1 with TRBJ2-7; no reliable D call. Germline CDR1 reads MNHNS; CDR2 reads SASEGT. V gave up 0 bases and J gave up 1 base, with 7 bases separating them. The CDR3 length is 14 residues. Written as DNA, the CDR3 is TGTGCCAGCAGTGAAGCGCTTCTTTCCTACGAGCAGTACTTC. Protein sequence: CASSEALLSYEQYF.

This chain joins TRBV19 and TRBJ2-5; 9 bases match TRBD1. J was trimmed by 7 bases and V by 4 bases; bases with no gene match: 13. Germline V CDR1 and CDR2: LNHDA, SQIVND (reference sequence). This CDR3 is built from 16 residues. For the CDR3, the DNA is TGTGCCAGTAGTAGACCATGGGACAGGGACGTAGGGACCCAGTACTTC. It yields the protein CASSRPWDRDVGTQYF.

The chain employs TRBV5-1 and TRBJ2-5; a possible D gene is TRBD2 (6 bases). The CDR3 spans 16 residues. Looked up from germline, CDR1 is SGHRS and CDR2 is YFSETQ. Trimming cost V 0 bases and J 6 bases, with 18 bases left between them. The CDR3 DNA reads as TGCGCCAGCAGCTTGGAACCCGGGACCCGGGAGAAGACCCAGTACTTC. Protein: CASSLEPGTREKTQYF.

This clonotype was detected ten times or more. This chain joins TRBV28 and TRBJ2-5; D remains unclear. This CDR3 is 13 amino acids long. Germline CDR1 and CDR2: MDHEN and SYDVKM. The V and J ends lost 5 bases and 2 bases respectively, with 9 bases between them. The CDR3 protein is CASSISRQETQYF. CDR3 sequence (DNA): TGTGCCAGCAGTATCTCGAGGCAAGAGACCCAGTACTTC.

The chain recombines TRBV20-1 with TRBJ2-3; tentative D call: TRBD2 (5 bases). Trimming took off 6 bases at V and 7 bases at J, with 14 bases between the two ends. The CDR3 length is 12 residues. CDR1 is DFQATT, CDR2 SNEGSKA, per germline (reference sequence). As DNA, the CDR3 is TGCAGTGCACGCGGACTGGGTTATACGCAGTATTTT. Translated: CSARGLGYTQYF.

V usage is TRBV5-1 and J usage is TRBJ2-1; tentative D call: TRBD1 (5 bases). V was cut by 1 base and J by 3 bases, with 8 bases left in between. CDR1 and CDR2 from the germline V gene are SGHRS and YFSETQ. The CDR3 covers 14 residues. The CDR3 loop reads CASSLSDNYNEQFF. CDR3 DNA sequence: TGCGCCAGCAGCTTGTCGGACAACTACAATGAGCAGTTCTTC.

The chain uses TRBV5-1 and TRBJ2-5; the D gene is possibly TRBD2 (5 bases). CDR3 size: 13 residues. V lost 4 bases and J lost 0, with 7 bases in between. Germline V CDR1 and CDR2: SGHRS, YFSETQ. The CDR3 DNA sequence: TGCGCCAGCAGCGGAGGCAACCAAGAGACCCAGTACTTC. It codes for CASSGGNQETQYF.

This rearrangement joins TRBV5-1 to TRBJ2-7; D call uncertain. V lost 0 bases and J lost 2, with 6 bases in between. This CDR3 comprises 13 residues. CDR1 and CDR2 (germline): SGHRS, YFSETQ. CDR3 sequence: CASSLAIAYEQYF. CDR3 in DNA: TGCGCCAGCAGCTTGGCGATAGCCTACGAGCAGTACTTC.

The chain combines TRBV27 with TRBJ2-7; 9 positions match TRBD2. This CDR3 has 16 residues. The J segment lost 6 bases and the V segment lost 6 bases, leaving 15 bases of the junction unmatched. Germline CDR1 is MNHEY and CDR2 is SMNVEV (reference sequence). CDR3 sequence (DNA): TGTGCCAGCAGCCCCGTTCCAGCGGGGGGCCCGCGCGAGCAGTACTTC. Translation: CASSPVPAGGPREQYF.

The chain employs TRBV6-1 and TRBJ2-6, with unresolved D. V lost 5 bases, J lost 0 bases, and 11 bases lay in between. This CDR3 has 16 amino acids. Germline CDR1 and CDR2: MNHNS and SASEGT. As DNA, the CDR3 is TGTGCCAGCAGTCCTCTGGGTCTCTCTGGGGCCAACGTCCTGACTTTC. Translated, it gives CASSPLGLSGANVLTF.

V is TRBV11-2 and J is TRBJ1-1; D gene unclear. CDR3 length equals 16 residues. The germline V gene encodes CDR1 SGHAT and CDR2 FQNNGV. Between the trimmed V and J ends, which lost 1 base and 0 bases, there was a span of 12 bases. CDR3 nucleotides: TGTGCCAGCAGCTTAGGGCAGGTCTCTATGAACACTGAAGCTTTCTTT. Protein sequence: CASSLGQVSMNTEAFF.

This clonotype showed up many times. The chain carries TRBV2 and TRBJ1-5, with D perhaps matching TRBD1 (6 bases). The ends were cut back, 7 bases at V and 2 bases at J, with 12 bases in the middle. The CDR3 is 14 residues long. CDR1 and CDR2 from the germline V gene are SNHLY and FYNNEI. CDR3 amino acids: CASNHRDRNQPQHF. CDR3 nucleotide sequence: TGTGCCAGCAACCACAGGGACCGCAATCAGCCCCAGCATTTT.

This clonotype has more than one count but fewer than ten. V usage is TRBV4-3 and J usage is TRBJ2-1; 13 bases line up with TRBD2. The germline gives CDR1 LGHNA, CDR2 YSLEER. This CDR3 has 15 residues. Losses at the gene ends were 5 bases for V and 7 bases for J; bases not matched to a gene: 5. The DNA of the CDR3 is TGCGCCAGCAGCAGGGGACTAGCGGGAATAAATGAGCAGTTCTTC. It is translated as CASSRGLAGINEQFF.

The rearrangement uses TRBV29-1 and TRBJ1-1, with 9 nucleotides matching TRBD1. The V gene's germline CDR1 is SQVTM and CDR2 ANQGSEA. Trimming at V came to 4 bases and at J to 0 bases, leaving 6 bases not matched to a gene. There are 15 residues in the CDR3. The CDR3 bases are TGCAGCGTTGGGTTCGGGACAGGGTTGAACACTGAAGCTTTCTTT. This translates into CSVGFGTGLNTEAFF.

This clonotype was detected only a few times. The chain joins TRBV4-1 to TRBJ2-1, with TRBD1 identical over 8 bases. V shed 5 bases, J shed 6 bases, and the junction held 9 bases outside the gene matches. CDR3 length: 15 amino acids. Germline assignment: CDR1 MGHRA and CDR2 YSYEKL. Here the CDR3 DNA reads TGCGCCAGCAGCGAAGGACAGGGAGTCTTCAATGAGCAGTTCTTC. This sequence encodes CASSEGQGVFNEQFF.

This clonotype appeared a few times. The V call is TRBV23-1, the J call TRBJ2-7, with a possible D match to TRBD2 (6 bases). TRBV23-1 qualifies as an ORF whose function is uncertain. V was shortened by 0 bases and J by 3 bases, with 9 bases between the two germline ends. CDR3 length equals 14 residues. DNA for the CDR3: TGCGCCAGCAGTCAATCGGGGGGTGGCTACGAGCAGTACTTC. Translated, it gives CASSQSGGGYEQYF.

The gene calls are TRBV5-5 and TRBJ2-3, with 7 positions matching TRBD2. Germline CDR1 and CDR2: SGHKS and YYEKEE (reference sequence). This CDR3 is built from 14 residues. Trimming cost V 2 bases and J 4 bases; bases outside gene matches: 4. CDR3 region: CASSFITSADTQYF. The CDR3 nucleotides are TGTGCCAGCAGCTTTATTACTAGCGCAGATACGCAGTATTTT. Looking up the rest from reference TRBV5-5 and TRBJ2-3 gives the full variable domain: DAGVTQSPTHLIKTRGQQVTLRCSPISGHKSVSWYQQVLGQGPQFIFQYYEKEERGRGNFPDRFSARQFPNYSSELNVNALLLGDSALYLCASSFITSADTQYFGPGTRLTVL.

This clonotype was recorded a few times. The V and J genes are TRBV5-1 and TRBJ2-7, with unresolved D. The germline CDR1 and CDR2 sequences are SGHRS and YFSETQ. The CDR3 covers 17 residues. With 0 bases removed from V and 1 base from J, the gap between germline ends came to 17 bases. The CDR3, as DNA: TGCGCCAGCAGCTTGGCGAGTCCCGTGTCCGGGTCCTACGAGCAGTACTTC. Translated, it gives CASSLASPVSGSYEQYF. Variable domain in full (rest from reference TRBV5-1 and TRBJ2-7): KAGVTQTPRYLIKTRGQQVTLSCSPISGHRSVSWYQQTPGQGLQFLFEYFSETQRNKGNFPGRFSGRQFSNSRSEMNVSTLELGDSALYLCASSLASPVSGSYEQYFGPGTRLTVT.

The chain has TRBV19 and TRBJ2-1, with D maybe TRBD1 (6 bases). Between the trimmed V and J ends, which lost 5 bases and 7 bases, there was a span of 21 bases. The CDR3 runs to 16 residues. The V gene's germline CDR1 is LNHDA and CDR2 SQIVND (reference sequence). The DNA of the CDR3 is TGTGCCAGTAGTCCCAGGTGGGCAGGGGTTGTTAATGAGCAGTTCTTC. Amino acids: CASSPRWAGVVNEQFF.

This clonotype was seen ten or more times. J is TRBJ2-1 and V is TRBV5-1, with 9 bases fitting TRBD1. The V and J ends lost 4 bases and 7 bases, in that order; junction bases with no gene match: 15. The CDR3 runs 17 residues. The germline gives CDR1 SGHRS, CDR2 YFSETQ. The CDR3 sequence is CASSPWTGVPELNEQFF. The CDR3 region has the DNA TGCGCCAGCAGCCCCTGGACAGGGGTCCCAGAACTAAATGAGCAGTTCTTC.

The CDR3, as DNA: TGTGCCAGCACCCCGGGACAGGGCCATGACTATGGCTACACCTTC. It translates to CASTPGQGHDYGYTF. The chain uses TRBV2 and TRBJ1-2; 9 bases are shared with TRBD1. J gave up 3 bases and V 7 bases, and 9 bases lay outside the gene matches. The CDR3 is 15 amino acids. In germline, CDR1 is SNHLY, CDR2 FYNNEI.

This clonotype was seen only a few times. The V gene is TRBV5-1, the J gene TRBJ2-5; 8 nucleotides align to TRBD1. Germline V gives CDR1 SGHRS, CDR2 YFSETQ. V lost 4 bases to trimming and J lost 5 bases; unmatched junction nucleotides: 10. CDR3 length equals 15 residues. The CDR3 protein is CASSDSGTGRETQYF. The DNA for the CDR3 is TGCGCCAGCAGCGATTCCGGGACAGGAAGGGAGACCCAGTACTTC.

The V and J genes are TRBV4-3 and TRBJ2-2; 9 nucleotides align to TRBD1. From germline, CDR1 is LGHNA and CDR2 YSLEER. V shed 6 bases and J 6 bases; nucleotides not matched to a gene: 2. This CDR3 is 13 amino acids long. The CDR3 here is CASRGQGAGELFF. Here the CDR3 DNA reads TGCGCCAGCAGGGGACAGGGAGCCGGGGAGCTGTTTTTT.